This T cell receptor beta chain was retrieved from a study of T-cell memory formation after mild COVID-19 (dated by TCRdb to the early 2020s). Background on the whole study: TCR sequence clusters from the two donors were found to be largely donor specific. In two donors, T-cell clones that expanded and contracted after mild COVID-19 were tracked by sequencing TCRalpha and TCRbeta repertoires over time. Two young, previously healthy adult volunteers made up the cohort, one male and one female.

Sequencing was carried out with an Illumina NovaSeq 6000. Using 5'RACE with constant-segment primers, TCRalpha and TCRbeta cDNA libraries were constructed, with sample barcodes and unique molecular identifiers added in the process. RNA was extracted from every sample with Trizol reagent. Library amplification was performed in two PCR steps, and a second sample barcode and Illumina TruSeq adapters were introduced in the second step. Sequencing of libraries was performed on an Illumina NovaSeq with 2 x 150 bp paired-end reads. On the authors' methods: The reads were demultiplexed and collapsed into UMI-guided consensus sequences using migec v1.2.7. Using mixcr v2.1.11, UMI consensuses were aligned to TRA and TRB V and J templates and then assembled into clonotypes. A clonotype was counted as expanded or contracted only if both edgeR and NoisET called the change significant, with noise models trained on biological replicates. edgeR calls used a false discovery rate-adjusted p below 0.01 and a log2 fold-change threshold of 1. As an exploratory analysis of dynamics, PCA with hierarchical clustering was applied to max-normalized trajectories of the 1000 most abundant clonotypes. Separately sequenced CD4+ and CD8+ repertoires were used to assign the CD4 or CD8 phenotype of responding clones. TCRdb cleaned the public reads at Q25 with fastp, built clones with MiXCR and kept in-frame beta chains. When rows share a CDR3 protein, they turn into one entry using the most common DNA and genes. TCRdb's processing, not the authors' own work, is the source of the V and J calls. Within this sample are hundreds of thousands of distinct CDR3 sequences, with around 17% of them counted one time only. 3.5% of the sample goes to the ten largest clones.

Ficoll-Paque density gradient centrifugation was used to isolate PBMCs. At the junction V is shortened by 5 bases and J by 11 bases; bases outside the gene matches: 8. CDR1 and CDR2 were assigned from the germline V gene as SGHTA and FQGNSA. The CDR3 spans 13 residues, from the cysteine through the phenylalanine. Just CDR3 DNA is preserved here, 39 bases in frame from base 1. The sample holds many counts of this clonotype. Its antigen is unknown. No base quality information exists; no much larger clone differs at one position. Study-wide conclusions, independent of this receptor: Contracting CD4+ clones were found mainly in CM and EM memory subsets, while CD8+ clones were enriched in EMRA. Only a couple of mild cases were covered in the study, and larger cohorts including severe cases with pre-infection samples were considered necessary. Some responding clones were detected in pre-infection memory, which suggested that pre-existing cross-reactive memory T cells had joined the SARS-CoV-2 response. SARS-CoV-2 specificity was not confirmed for the second-wave clones peaking on day 37. Clones contracting from day 15 to 85 had balanced CD4/CD8 phenotypes, while a second wave expanding from day 15 to 37 was biased towards CD4+.

The sample was PBMCs or a T cell subset sorted from them (not recorded which). The chain couples TRBV7-2 to TRBJ2-1, with 8 bases matching TRBD2. This clonotype was sampled from a man between 18 and 35 years old who had mild COVID-19 (a few samples of this study predate the infection). The sample titles of this study are shuffled in the database, so cell type and time point are left out; the donor was told from shared clones. This receptor carries the CDR3 CASSLTLADKQFF. The DNA is TGTGCCAGCAGCCTAACACTAGCGGACAAGCAGTTCTTC. The full variable domain, with segments outside the CDR3 supplied by the reference TRBV7-2 and TRBJ2-1 proteins, appears as GAGVSQSPSNKVTEKGKDVELRCDPISGHTALYWYRQSLGQGLEFLIYFQGNSAPDKSGLPSDRFSAERTGGSVSTLTIQRTQQEDSAVYLCASSLTLADKQFFGPGTRLTVL.